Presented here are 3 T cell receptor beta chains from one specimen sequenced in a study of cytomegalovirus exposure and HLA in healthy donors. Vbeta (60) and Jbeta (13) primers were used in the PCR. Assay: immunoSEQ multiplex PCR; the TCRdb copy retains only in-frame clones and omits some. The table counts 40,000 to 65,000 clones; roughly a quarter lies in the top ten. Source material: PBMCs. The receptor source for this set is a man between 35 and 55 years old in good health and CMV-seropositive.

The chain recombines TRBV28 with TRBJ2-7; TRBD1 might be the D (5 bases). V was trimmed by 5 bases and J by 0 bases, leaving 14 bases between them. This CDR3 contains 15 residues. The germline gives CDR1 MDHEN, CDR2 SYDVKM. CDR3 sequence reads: CASSQGRASSYEQYF. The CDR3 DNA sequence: TGTGCCAGCAGTCAGGGCAGGGCGAGCTCCTACGAGCAGTACTTC.

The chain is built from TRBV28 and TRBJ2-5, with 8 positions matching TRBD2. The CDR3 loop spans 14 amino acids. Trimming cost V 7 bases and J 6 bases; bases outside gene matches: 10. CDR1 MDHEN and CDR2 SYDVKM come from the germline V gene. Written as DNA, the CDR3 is TGTGCCAGCACCTCCCCGGGGGGGCCCCAGACCCAGTACTTC. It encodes CASTSPGGPQTQYF.

The CDR3 bases are TGTGCCAGCAGTTACTCTAGCGGTCACGGTACGCAGTATTTT. Protein: CASSYSSGHGTQYF. The gene calls are TRBV6-6 and TRBJ2-3, with D perhaps matching TRBD2 (6 bases). With 0 bases removed from V and 8 bases from J, the gap between germline ends came to 12 bases. Germline CDR1 reads MNHNY; CDR2 reads SVGAGI (reference sequence). This CDR3 comprises 14 residues.